These 30 T cell receptor beta chains came from one sample sequenced in a study of T-cell memory formation after mild COVID-19. In TCRdb, the 5' RACE reads were re-called with MiXCR into one record per CDR3 protein. The profile covers 200,000 to 300,000 distinct CDR3 sequences, with approximately 16% appearing a single time and approximately 20% taken by the ten largest. The sample consisted of PBMCs or a T cell subset sorted from them (not recorded which). The source is a young man who had mild COVID-19 (a few samples of this study predate the infection). Cell type and time point are not known.

This clonotype was detected only a few times. CDR3: CASSLRGPPDYGYTF. The DNA for the CDR3 is TGCGCCAGCAGCTTGAGGGGGCCTCCGGACTATGGCTACACCTTC. This rearrangement joins TRBV5-1 to TRBJ1-2; the match to TRBD1 covers 7 bases. Germline loops: CDR1 SGHRS, CDR2 YFSETQ. The trim removed 1 base at V and 3 bases at J, leaving 6 bases unmatched. The CDR3 spans 15 residues.

The gene calls are TRBV9 and TRBJ1-1; no definite D call. CDR3 length equals 15 residues. Trimming removed 0 bases at V and 6 bases at J, with 15 bases between. Germline CDR1 is SGDLS and CDR2 is YYNGEE. CDR3 loop: CASSVDVRPTPEAFF. The CDR3 region has the DNA TGTGCCAGCAGCGTAGACGTCAGACCAACCCCTGAAGCTTTCTTT.

This clonotype was seen a few times. V and J are TRBV7-2 and TRBJ1-2; no clear D. Germline V gene lookup returns CDR1 SGHTA and CDR2 FQGNSA. The CDR3 extends over 13 amino acids. V dropped 5 bases and J dropped 8 bases, with 15 bases sitting between them. The CDR3 DNA follows: TGTGCCAGCAGCCTACCACGGAGATCAGGCTACACCTTC. This translates into CASSLPRRSGYTF.

This clonotype has more than one count but fewer than ten. This sequence joins TRBV5-1 and TRBJ1-2; a possible D gene is TRBD1 (6 bases). The CDR3 covers 13 residues. Trimming shortened V by 2 bases and J by 8 bases, and 13 bases separated the two germline ends. The germline CDR1 and CDR2 sequences are SGHRS and YFSETQ. In DNA, the CDR3 is TGCGCCAGCAGCTTAGCCGGGACATCAGGCTACACCTTC. This gives the protein CASSLAGTSGYTF.

This chain connects TRBV5-1 to TRBJ1-3; D not certain. Per the germline V gene, CDR1 is SGHRS and CDR2 is YFSETQ. The V and J ends lost 0 bases and 4 bases respectively, with 20 bases between them. This CDR3 has 18 residues. The CDR3 here is CASSLGVGGFGGGNTIYF. CDR3 nucleotide sequence: TGCGCCAGCAGCTTGGGGGTAGGAGGCTTTGGAGGCGGAAACACCATATATTTT.

The J gene is TRBJ2-1, the V gene TRBV20-1; the D gene is possibly TRBD2 (7 bases). This CDR3 spans 12 amino acids. CDR1 is DFQATT, CDR2 SNEGSKA, per germline (reference sequence). Trimming stripped 7 bases from V and 6 bases from J, with 13 bases between. The CDR3 protein is CSGRRGRNEQFF. The CDR3 DNA reads TGCAGTGGGCGGCGGGGGCGCAATGAGCAGTTCTTC.

This clonotype was detected a few times. J is TRBJ2-3 and V is TRBV27; D could derive from TRBD1 or TRBD2 (5 bases each). Germline V gene data show CDR1 as MNHEY and CDR2 as SMNVEV (reference sequence). With 2 bases removed from V and 2 bases from J, the gap between germline ends came to 14 bases. The CDR3 totals 16 residues. The CDR3 loop reads CASSLAKGSITDTQYF. The CDR3 DNA reads TGTGCCAGCAGTTTAGCTAAGGGGAGTATCACAGATACGCAGTATTTT.

The sample holds a few counts of this clonotype. The genes are TRBV6-2 or TRBV6-3 and TRBJ2-7; 7 nucleotides agree with TRBD1. CDR1 is MNHEY, CDR2 SVGEGT, per germline. Germline trimming cut 4 bases from V and 5 bases from J; bases unmatched to any gene: 11. This CDR3 is built from 15 residues. The CDR3 DNA sequence: TGTGCCAGCAGTTGGAATGGACAGGCGTTTAACGAGCAGTACTTC. It yields the protein CASSWNGQAFNEQYF.

V gene TRBV20-1 combines with J gene TRBJ2-7; tentative D call: TRBD1 (5 bases). Germline V gene lookup returns CDR1 DFQATT and CDR2 SNEGSKA (reference sequence). This CDR3 contains 12 residues. Trimming shortened V by 2 bases and J by 3 bases, and 8 bases separated the two germline ends. DNA for the CDR3: TGCAGTGCTAGACAGGGATTCTACGAGCAGTACGTC. It encodes CSARQGFYEQYV.

This clonotype came up a few times. The V gene is TRBV6-6, the J gene TRBJ2-4; D is tentatively TRBD1 or TRBD2 (5 bases each). CDR3 length equals 11 residues. V was pared by 10 bases and J by 7 bases, with 11 bases between. Per germline, CDR1 MNHNY and CDR2 SVGAGI (reference sequence). CDR3 residues: CATSGANIQYF. The CDR3 DNA reads as TGTGCCACCTCCGGGGCCAACATTCAGTACTTC.

This clonotype was detected many times. The chain carries TRBV12-3 or TRBV12-4 and TRBJ2-7, with D uncertain. V gave up 2 bases and J gave up 6 bases, with 8 bases separating them. The CDR3 has 12 amino acids. The CDR3 bases are TGTGCCAGCAGTTTAACGGTGTCCGAGCAGTACTTC. Translating it yields CASSLTVSEQYF.

The chain carries TRBV14 and TRBJ1-2; unclear D gene. This CDR3 is built from 13 residues. CDR1 SGHDN and CDR2 FVKESK come from the germline V gene. Deletions cut 4 bases from V and 8 bases from J, with 14 bases between. In nucleotides, the CDR3 is TGTGCCAGCAGCCCCGAGTTTCGTCGCGGCTACACCTTC. Translation: CASSPEFRRGYTF.

This clonotype was seen a handful of times. The chain carries TRBV20-1 and TRBJ1-1; 7 bases fit TRBD1. Germline values: CDR1 DFQATT, CDR2 SNEGSKA (reference sequence). The V and J ends lost 1 base and 11 bases, in that order; junction bases with no gene match: 10. The CDR3 is made up of 13 amino acids. The DNA of the CDR3 is TGCAGTGCTAGAGCCCGACAGGGAGCGACGGCTTTCTTT. Translating it yields CSARARQGATAFF.

This clonotype has just a few counts. The rearrangement joins TRBV4-1 to TRBJ1-2, with TRBD1 as a possible D gene (5 bases). The CDR3 length is 15 residues. Germline-derived CDR1 and CDR2 are MGHRA and YSYEKL. Deletions cut 1 base from V and 5 bases from J, with 14 bases between. CDR3 loop: CASSQVGQGGYGYTF. CDR3 in DNA: TGCGCCAGCAGCCAAGTCGGGCAGGGAGGATATGGCTACACCTTC.

This clonotype was seen many times. This chain connects TRBV15 to TRBJ2-3; D tentatively fits TRBD1 or TRBD2 (5 bases each). The CDR3 contains 16 residues. V shed 5 bases and J shed 2 bases, with 17 bases lying between them. Germline lookup yields CDR1 LNHNV and CDR2 YYDKDF (reference sequence). The CDR3 coding sequence is TGTGCCACCAGCGGCCCCTGGGGGTCAACCACAGATACGCAGTATTTT. Protein product: CATSGPWGSTTDTQYF.

This clonotype was picked up a small number of times. The chain couples TRBV29-1 to TRBJ2-7; 7 positions match TRBD2. The V and J ends lost 5 bases and 2 bases, in that order; junction bases with no gene match: 3. Germline V lookup: CDR1 SQVTM, CDR2 ANQGSEA. The CDR3 spans 12 residues. In nucleotides, the CDR3 is TGCAGCGTTCGTACTAGCGCCTACGAGCAGTACTTC. It encodes CSVRTSAYEQYF.

This clonotype has more than one count but fewer than ten. The DNA of the CDR3 is TGTGCCAGCAGCCAGGGGGCGACTAGAGGAAACACAGATACGCAGTATTTT. Its translation is CASSQGATRGNTDTQYF. V gene TRBV4-2 combines with J gene TRBJ2-3, with D tentatively TRBD1 or TRBD2 (6 bases each). Between the trimmed V and J ends, which lost 3 bases and 2 bases, there was a span of 18 bases. The germline V gene encodes CDR1 LGHNA and CDR2 YNFKEQ. The CDR3 sequence is 17 residues long.

In this sample, this clonotype turned up a few times. The J gene is TRBJ2-5, the V gene TRBV30, with D unresolved. Germline-derived CDR1 and CDR2 are GTSNPN and SVGIG (reference sequence). The length of the CDR3 is 13 residues. The V end was cut by 3 bases, the J end by 0 bases, with 8 bases between. The CDR3 spells CAWSGPDQETQYF. Written as DNA, the CDR3 is TGTGCCTGGAGCGGCCCGGACCAAGAGACCCAGTACTTC.

This clonotype appeared a few times. This chain uses TRBV7-2 with TRBJ1-1; possible D gene TRBD1, 6 bases. Trimming stripped 1 base from V and 6 bases from J, with 15 bases between. Germline V gene data show CDR1 as SGHTA and CDR2 as FQGNSA. The CDR3 runs 15 residues. The CDR3 protein is CASSLGDILISEAFF. CDR3 DNA sequence: TGTGCCAGCAGCTTAGGGGACATTTTGATATCTGAAGCTTTCTTT.

This clonotype appeared a few times. The genes are TRBV7-2 and TRBJ2-7; 13 nucleotides agree with TRBD2. V shed 2 bases and J 2 bases; nucleotides not matched to a gene: 6. Germline CDR1 reads SGHTA; CDR2 reads FQGNSA. The CDR3 spans 17 residues. For the CDR3, the DNA is TGTGCCAGCAGCTTACGGGACACTAGCGGGGGGGCCTACGAGCAGTACTTC. Translation gives CASSLRDTSGGAYEQYF.

The genes are TRBV24-1 and TRBJ2-2; 7 bases agree with TRBD1. Trimming at V came to 7 bases and at J to 6 bases, leaving 4 bases not matched to a gene. CDR1 and CDR2 from the germline V gene are KGHDR and SFDVKD. This CDR3 contains 13 residues. The CDR3, as DNA: TGTGCCACCAGCCCAGGGGGTTCCGGGGAGCTGTTTTTT. Translation gives CATSPGGSGELFF.

Only one count was recorded for this clonotype. This chain connects TRBV3-1 to TRBJ1-2, with D possibly TRBD1 on 5 matching bases. The CDR3 has 12 residues. Germline loops: CDR1 LGHDT, CDR2 YNNKEL (reference sequence). V was cut by 8 bases and J by 3 bases, with 10 bases left in between. The CDR3 DNA reads as TGTGCCAGCGGGGGGGGATACTATGGCTACACCTTC. It codes for CASGGGYYGYTF.

This clonotype has a handful of counts. V gene TRBV21-1 combines with J gene TRBJ2-6; TRBD1, the D gene given by the table, was not confirmed from the DNA. TRBV21-1 counts as a pseudogene. This CDR3 comprises 20 residues. The CDR3 loop reads CASSKAPWEGPSPGANVLTF. Written as DNA, the CDR3 is TGTGCCAGCAGCAAAGCCCCCTGGGAAGGCCCGAGCCCTGGGGCCAACGTCCTGACTTTC.

This clonotype occurred many times. The rearrangement uses TRBV7-3 and TRBJ2-1, with D possibly matching TRBD1 (6 bases). V lost 5 bases, J lost 0 bases, and 26 bases lay in between. In germline, CDR1 is SGHTA, CDR2 FQGTGA. CDR3 length equals 20 residues. The CDR3 loop reads CASSTRRLLPRGNSYNEQFF. The CDR3 coding sequence is TGTGCCAGCAGCACCAGACGGTTACTACCCAGGGGAAACTCCTACAATGAGCAGTTCTTC.

This clonotype was seen more than once but under ten times. The J gene is TRBJ2-7, the V gene TRBV2; either TRBD1 or TRBD2 may supply D (6 bases each). Trimming took off 4 bases at V and 5 bases at J, with 12 bases between the two ends. Per germline, CDR1 SNHLY and CDR2 FYNNEI. The length of the CDR3 is 13 residues. In nucleotides, the CDR3 is TGTGCCAGCAGTGGGAGGGGGGACCACGAGCAGTACTTC. It codes for CASSGRGDHEQYF.

The chain is built from TRBV6-2 or TRBV6-3 and TRBJ1-2; 9 nucleotides align to TRBD1. The length of the CDR3 is 14 residues. Unmatched junction bases numbered 4, after V lost 4 bases and J lost 4 bases. Germline loops: CDR1 MNHEY, CDR2 SVGEGT. The CDR3 is CASSSGTGPYGYTF. The CDR3 DNA reads TGTGCCAGCAGTTCCGGGACAGGGCCCTATGGCTACACCTTC.

This clonotype occurred many times. The chain combines TRBV2 with TRBJ2-7; 7 bases line up with TRBD1. This CDR3 is built from 15 residues. Trimming removed 5 bases from V and 7 bases from J; junction bases left unmatched: 14. Germline V gene lookup returns CDR1 SNHLY and CDR2 FYNNEI. CDR3 in amino acids: CASSPQGRSYGEQYF. As DNA, the CDR3 is TGTGCCAGCAGTCCACAGGGGAGATCCTACGGGGAGCAGTACTTC.

At least ten counts were recorded for this clonotype. Written as DNA, the CDR3 is TGTGCCAGCAGCTCCGGACAAGGCACAGATACGCAGTATTTT. Translating it yields CASSSGQGTDTQYF. This chain uses TRBV7-3 with TRBJ2-3; tentatively, D is TRBD1 (5 bases). Germline loops: CDR1 SGHTA, CDR2 FQGTGA. The CDR3 is made up of 14 amino acids. V was cut by 4 bases and J by 1 base, with 9 bases left in between.

Only a few counts were recorded for this clonotype. The chain combines TRBV12-3 or TRBV12-4 with TRBJ2-7; 9 nucleotides match TRBD2. This CDR3 is 12 amino acids long. J lost 7 bases, V lost 2 bases, and 0 bases had no gene match. The CDR3 sequence: CASSLLAGEQYV. In DNA, the CDR3 is TGTGCCAGCAGTTTACTAGCGGGGGAGCAGTACGTC.

This clonotype has only a few counts. The chain carries TRBV18 and TRBJ1-1; D not certain. From germline, CDR1 is KGHSH and CDR2 LQKENI. V was clipped by 1 base and J by 5 bases, with 2 bases between them. This CDR3 region has 11 residues. In DNA, the CDR3 is TGTGCCAGCTCACCACAGACTGAAGCTTTCTTT. The encoded protein is CASSPQTEAFF. The full variable domain, its missing parts supplied by reference TRBV18 and TRBJ1-1, is NAGVMQNPRHLVRRRGQEARLRCSPMKGHSHVYWYRQLPEEGLKFMVYLQKENIIDESGMPKERFSAEFPKEGPSILRIQQVVRGDSAAYFCASSPQTEAFFGQGTRLTVV.